This T cell receptor beta chain comes out of a study of vaccination and CD4 T cells after COVID-19. Background on the study: Vaccination of participants consisted of two doses of either BNT162b2 or mRNA-1273 vaccine.

The Oncomine TCR Beta short-read assay sequenced DNA from cultured CD4+ T cells. Using its own MiXCR run on the PCR reads, TCRdb lists one record per CDR3 protein. The data show more than 15,000 distinct CDR3 sequences, around 29% seen once. J was trimmed by 5 bases and V by 1 base; bases with no gene match: 4. CDR3 length: 15 amino acids. CDR1 is SGHTA, CDR2 FQGNSA, per germline. Turning to this clonotype: Its matching antigen is unknown.

Treatment indicated: approximately 9-day PBMC culture with coronavirus spike peptide pools or control peptides (ViraFEST assay). Peptide-pool expansion of antigen-specific T cells preceded TCR sequencing in ViraFEST. The sequence was collected from a human donor with COVID-19. Specimen: cultured CD4+ T cells from blood. The chain joins TRBV7-2 to TRBJ2-1; 8 bases are shared with TRBD1. For the CDR3, the DNA is TGTGCCAGCAGCTTAGGACAGGGGTTTAACAATGAGCAGTTCTTC. It specifies CASSLGQGFNNEQFF.